Detailed here is one TCR beta chain. Its antigen is undetermined. The entry originates in a study of vaccination and CD4 T cells after COVID-19. The Oncomine TCR Beta short-read assay sequenced DNA from cultured CD4+ T cells. TCRdb re-called the PCR reads through MiXCR, storing one row per CDR3 protein. The sample lists some 13,000 distinct CDR3 sequences, roughly 74% occurring once. Treatment given: roughly 10-day PBMC culture with coronavirus spike peptide pools or control peptides (ViraFEST assay). The CDR3 runs 15 residues. Trimming removed 0 bases at V and 5 bases at J, with 16 bases between. Germline V gene lookup returns CDR1 DFQATT and CDR2 SNEGSKA (reference sequence).

The rearrangement joins TRBV20-1 to TRBJ1-1; no firm D call. The source is a human donor who had recovered from COVID-19. Sequenced sample: CD4+ T cells from blood, cultured in vitro. CDR3 coding DNA: TGCAGTGCTAGAGACCCGAACAAGGGCGGGACTGAAGCTTTCTTT. This sequence encodes CSARDPNKGGTEAFF.